This T cell receptor (beta chain) comes out of a study of blood T cells in healthy people across ages. General study findings and limits: What prevented conclusive comparison of naive and antigen-experienced cells was that PBMCs were unsorted.

The use of a sample-barcoded 5' primer and a J-beta primer mix characterized a second PCR of 7 to 11 cycles. A single record per CDR3 protein comes from TCRdb applying MiXCR to the 5' RACE reads. The sample yields about 800,000 distinct CDR3 sequences, 20% to 25% seen once. Germline values: CDR1 SGHDT, CDR2 YYEEEE. V was clipped by 0 bases and J by 12 bases, with 10 bases between them. CDR3 length: 11 amino acids. Isolation of PBMCs gave at least 7 million cells per sample. With regard to this clonotype: Its antigen is unknown.

The same sample was also studied in work on T cells of mothers and their children.

This clonotype originated in a boy aged 5-17 years in good health. V gene TRBV5-6 combines with J gene TRBJ2-7; D perhaps matches TRBD2 (6 bases). The sequenced sample consisted of blood. In nucleotides, the CDR3 is TGTGCCAGCAGCTTGGGAGGGAGGCTGTACTTC. This codes for CASSLGGRLYF.